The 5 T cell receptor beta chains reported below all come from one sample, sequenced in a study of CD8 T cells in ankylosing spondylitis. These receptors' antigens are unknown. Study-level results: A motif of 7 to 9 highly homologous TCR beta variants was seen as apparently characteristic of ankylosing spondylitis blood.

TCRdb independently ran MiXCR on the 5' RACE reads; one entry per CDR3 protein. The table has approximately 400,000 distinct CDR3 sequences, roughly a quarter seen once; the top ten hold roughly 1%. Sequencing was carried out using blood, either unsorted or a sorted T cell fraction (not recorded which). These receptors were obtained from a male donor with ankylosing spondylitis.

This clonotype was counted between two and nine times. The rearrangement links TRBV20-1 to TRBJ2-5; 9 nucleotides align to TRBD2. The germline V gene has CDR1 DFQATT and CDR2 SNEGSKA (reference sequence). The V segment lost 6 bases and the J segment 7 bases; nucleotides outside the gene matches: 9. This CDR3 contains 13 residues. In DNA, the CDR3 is TGCAGTGCGCCGGGGGCTAGCGGGGCGACCCAGTACTTC. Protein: CSAPGASGATQYF.

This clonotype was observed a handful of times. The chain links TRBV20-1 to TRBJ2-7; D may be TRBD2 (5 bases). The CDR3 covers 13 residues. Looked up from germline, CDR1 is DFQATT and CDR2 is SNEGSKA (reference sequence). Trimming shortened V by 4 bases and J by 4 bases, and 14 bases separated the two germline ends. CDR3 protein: CSATRGRGYEQYF. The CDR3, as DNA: TGCAGTGCTACTCGAGGGAGAGGTTACGAGCAGTACTTC.

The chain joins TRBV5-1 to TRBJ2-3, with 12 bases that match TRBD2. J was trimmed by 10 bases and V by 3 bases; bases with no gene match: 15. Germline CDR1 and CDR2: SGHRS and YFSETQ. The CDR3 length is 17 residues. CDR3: CASSSGTSGRGMIAQYF. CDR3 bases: TGCGCCAGCAGCTCCGGGACTAGCGGGCGCGGTATGATTGCGCAGTATTTT.

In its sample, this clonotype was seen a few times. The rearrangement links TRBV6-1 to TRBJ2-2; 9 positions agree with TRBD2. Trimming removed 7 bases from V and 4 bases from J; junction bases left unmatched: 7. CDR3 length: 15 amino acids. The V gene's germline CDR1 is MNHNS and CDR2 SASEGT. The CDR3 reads CASTRSGSVTGELFF. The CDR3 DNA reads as TGTGCCAGCACCCGTAGCGGGAGTGTCACCGGGGAGCTGTTTTTT.

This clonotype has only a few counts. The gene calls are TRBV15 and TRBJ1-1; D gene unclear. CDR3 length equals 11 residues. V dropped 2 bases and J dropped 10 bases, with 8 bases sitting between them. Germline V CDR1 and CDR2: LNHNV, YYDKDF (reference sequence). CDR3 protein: CATSRSPRAFF. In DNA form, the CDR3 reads TGTGCCACCAGCAGATCCCCGAGAGCTTTCTTT.